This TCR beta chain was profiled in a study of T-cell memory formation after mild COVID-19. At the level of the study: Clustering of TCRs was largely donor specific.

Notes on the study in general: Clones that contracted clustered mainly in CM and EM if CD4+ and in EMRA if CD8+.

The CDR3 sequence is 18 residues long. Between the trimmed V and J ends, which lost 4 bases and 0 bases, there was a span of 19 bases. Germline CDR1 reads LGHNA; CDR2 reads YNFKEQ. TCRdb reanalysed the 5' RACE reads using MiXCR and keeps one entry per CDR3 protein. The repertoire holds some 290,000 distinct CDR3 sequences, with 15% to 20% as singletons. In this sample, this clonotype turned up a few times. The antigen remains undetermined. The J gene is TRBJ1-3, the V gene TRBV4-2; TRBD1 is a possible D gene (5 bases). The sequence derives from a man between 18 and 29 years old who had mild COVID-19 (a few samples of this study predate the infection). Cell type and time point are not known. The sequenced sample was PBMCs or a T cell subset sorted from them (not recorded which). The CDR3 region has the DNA TGTGCCAGCAGCCCGGGCGGTGGACCAGGGAGCTCTGGAAACACCATATATTTT. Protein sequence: CASSPGGGPGSSGNTIYF.